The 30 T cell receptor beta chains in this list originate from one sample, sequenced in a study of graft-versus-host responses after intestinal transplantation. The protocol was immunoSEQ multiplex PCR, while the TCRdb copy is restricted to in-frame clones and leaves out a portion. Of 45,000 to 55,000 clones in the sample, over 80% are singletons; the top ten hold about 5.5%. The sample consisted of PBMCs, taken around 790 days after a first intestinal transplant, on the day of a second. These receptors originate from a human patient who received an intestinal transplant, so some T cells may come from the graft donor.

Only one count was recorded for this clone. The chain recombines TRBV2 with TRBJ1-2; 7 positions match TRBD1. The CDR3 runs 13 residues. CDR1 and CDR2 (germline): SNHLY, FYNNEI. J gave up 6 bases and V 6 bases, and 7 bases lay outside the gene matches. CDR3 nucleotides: TGTGCCAGCAGCGCCGGGCAGGGGGATGGCTACACCTTC. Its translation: CASSAGQGDGYTF.

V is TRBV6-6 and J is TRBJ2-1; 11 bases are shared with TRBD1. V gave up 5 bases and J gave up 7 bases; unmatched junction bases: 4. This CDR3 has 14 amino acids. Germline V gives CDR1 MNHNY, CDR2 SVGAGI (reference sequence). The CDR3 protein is CASSPGQGGNEQFF. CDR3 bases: TGTGCCAGCAGTCCGGGACAGGGGGGAAATGAGCAGTTCTTC.

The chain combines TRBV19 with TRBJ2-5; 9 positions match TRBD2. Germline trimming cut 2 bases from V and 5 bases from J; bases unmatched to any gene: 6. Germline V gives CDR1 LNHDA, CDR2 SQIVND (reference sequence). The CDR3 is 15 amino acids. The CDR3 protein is CASSIMLAGWETQYF. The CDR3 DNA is TGTGCCAGTAGTATAATGCTAGCGGGATGGGAGACCCAGTACTTC.

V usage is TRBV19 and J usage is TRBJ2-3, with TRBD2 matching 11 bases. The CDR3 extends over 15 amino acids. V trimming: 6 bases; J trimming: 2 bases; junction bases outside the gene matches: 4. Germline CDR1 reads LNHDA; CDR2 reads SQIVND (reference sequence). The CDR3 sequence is CASSPGLAVTDTQYF. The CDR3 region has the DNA TGTGCCAGTAGCCCGGGACTAGCGGTCACAGATACGCAGTATTTT.

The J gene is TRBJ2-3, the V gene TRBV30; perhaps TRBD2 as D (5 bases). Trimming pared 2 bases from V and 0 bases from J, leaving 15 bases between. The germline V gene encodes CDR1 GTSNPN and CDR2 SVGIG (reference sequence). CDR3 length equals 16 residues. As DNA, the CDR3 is TGTGCCTGGAGTCACGTGGAAGCGGCTAGCACAGATACGCAGTATTTT. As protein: CAWSHVEAASTDTQYF.

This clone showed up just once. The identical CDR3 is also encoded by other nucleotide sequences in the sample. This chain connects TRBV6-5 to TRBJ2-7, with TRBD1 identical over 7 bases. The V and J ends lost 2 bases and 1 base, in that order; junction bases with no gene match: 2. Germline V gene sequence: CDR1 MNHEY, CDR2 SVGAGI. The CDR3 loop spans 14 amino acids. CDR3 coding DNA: TGTGCCAGCAGTTACAGGGGGCCTTCCTACGAGCAGTACTTC. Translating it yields CASSYRGPSYEQYF.

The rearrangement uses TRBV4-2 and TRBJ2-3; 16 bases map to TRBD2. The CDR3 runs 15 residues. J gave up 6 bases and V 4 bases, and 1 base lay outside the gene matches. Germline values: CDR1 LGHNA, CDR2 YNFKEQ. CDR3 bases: TGTGCCAGCAGCCGGGGACTAGCGGGAGGGGATACGCAGTATTTT. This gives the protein CASSRGLAGGDTQYF.

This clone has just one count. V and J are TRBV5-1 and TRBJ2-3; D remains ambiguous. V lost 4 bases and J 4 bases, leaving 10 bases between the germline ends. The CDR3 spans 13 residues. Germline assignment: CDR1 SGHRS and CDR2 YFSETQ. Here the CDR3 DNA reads TGCGCCAGCAGCCCGGCTATCTCAGATACGCAGTATTTT. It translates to CASSPAISDTQYF.

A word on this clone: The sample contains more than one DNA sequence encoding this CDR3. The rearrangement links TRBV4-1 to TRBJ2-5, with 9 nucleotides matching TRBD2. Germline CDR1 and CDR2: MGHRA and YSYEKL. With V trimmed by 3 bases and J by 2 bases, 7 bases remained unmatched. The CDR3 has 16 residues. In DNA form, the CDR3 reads TGCGCCAGCAGCCATGTGACTAGCGGAAAGCAAGAGACCCAGTACTTC. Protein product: CASSHVTSGKQETQYF.

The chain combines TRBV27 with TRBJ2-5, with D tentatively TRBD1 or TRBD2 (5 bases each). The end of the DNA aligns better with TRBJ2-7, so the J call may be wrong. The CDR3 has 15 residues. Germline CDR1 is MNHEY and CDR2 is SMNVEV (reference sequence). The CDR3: CASSYSGTLSYEQYF. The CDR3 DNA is TGTGCCAGCAGTTACTCCGGGACCCTCTCCTACGAGCAGTACTTC.

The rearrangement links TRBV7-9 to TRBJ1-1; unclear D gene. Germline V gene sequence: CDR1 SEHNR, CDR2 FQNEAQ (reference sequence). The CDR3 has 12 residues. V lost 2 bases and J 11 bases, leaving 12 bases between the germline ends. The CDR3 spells CASSLRSPAAFF. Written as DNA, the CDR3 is TGTGCCAGCAGCTTACGGTCCCCCGCGGCTTTCTTT.

CDR3: CASAPGTGNYEQYF. DNA for the CDR3: TGCGCCAGTGCACCCGGGACAGGGAACTACGAGCAGTACTTC. This rearrangement joins TRBV5-1 to TRBJ2-7; 9 nucleotides line up with TRBD1. The trim removed 8 bases at V and 3 bases at J, leaving 9 bases unmatched. This CDR3 contains 14 residues. CDR1 and CDR2 from the germline V gene are SGHRS and YFSETQ.

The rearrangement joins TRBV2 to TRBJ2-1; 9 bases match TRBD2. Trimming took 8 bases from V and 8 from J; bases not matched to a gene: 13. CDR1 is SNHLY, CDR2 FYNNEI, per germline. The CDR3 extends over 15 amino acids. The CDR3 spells CASREGSGRVDEQFF. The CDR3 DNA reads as TGTGCCAGCCGCGAGGGTAGCGGGAGAGTCGATGAGCAGTTCTTC.

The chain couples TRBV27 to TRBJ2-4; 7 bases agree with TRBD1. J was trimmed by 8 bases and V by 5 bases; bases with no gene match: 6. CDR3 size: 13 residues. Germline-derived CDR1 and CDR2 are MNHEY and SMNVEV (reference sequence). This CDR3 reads CASSRQGEDIQYF. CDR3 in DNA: TGTGCCAGCAGTCGACAGGGTGAGGACATTCAGTACTTC.

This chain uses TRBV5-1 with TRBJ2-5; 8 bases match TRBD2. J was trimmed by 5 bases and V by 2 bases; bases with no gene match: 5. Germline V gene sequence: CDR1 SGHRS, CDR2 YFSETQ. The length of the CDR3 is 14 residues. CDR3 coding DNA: TGCGCCAGCAGCTTTATCGGGAGGGGGGAGACCCAGTACTTC. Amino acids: CASSFIGRGETQYF.

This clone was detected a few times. The CDR3: CASSELWTGQETQYF. DNA for the CDR3: TGTGCCAGCAGTGAACTCTGGACAGGTCAAGAGACCCAGTACTTC. V usage is TRBV6-1 and J usage is TRBJ2-5; 7 bases line up with TRBD1. The CDR3 contains 15 residues. Germline V gene data show CDR1 as MNHNS and CDR2 as SASEGT. Trimming removed 2 bases from V and 2 bases from J; junction bases left unmatched: 5.

The CDR3 loop reads CATNQGGSGNIQYF. In DNA form, the CDR3 reads TGTGCCACCAATCAAGGGGGCAGCGGAAACATTCAGTACTTC. The chain recombines TRBV27 with TRBJ2-4; 7 bases map to TRBD1. CDR1 MNHEY and CDR2 SMNVEV come from the germline V gene (reference sequence). The CDR3 length is 14 residues. V was pared by 10 bases and J by 6 bases, with 12 bases of the junction left unmatched.

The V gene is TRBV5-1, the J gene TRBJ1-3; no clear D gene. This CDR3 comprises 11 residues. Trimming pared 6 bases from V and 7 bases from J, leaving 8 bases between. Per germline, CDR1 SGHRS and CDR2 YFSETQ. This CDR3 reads CASIFQNTIYF. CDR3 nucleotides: TGCGCCAGCATATTCCAGAACACCATATATTTT.

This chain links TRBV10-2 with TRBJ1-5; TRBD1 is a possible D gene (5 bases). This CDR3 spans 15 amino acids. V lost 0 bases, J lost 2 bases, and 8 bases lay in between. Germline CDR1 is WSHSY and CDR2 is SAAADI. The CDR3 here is CASSESARGNQPQHF. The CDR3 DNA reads TGCGCCAGCAGTGAGTCCGCCAGGGGCAATCAGCCCCAGCATTTT.

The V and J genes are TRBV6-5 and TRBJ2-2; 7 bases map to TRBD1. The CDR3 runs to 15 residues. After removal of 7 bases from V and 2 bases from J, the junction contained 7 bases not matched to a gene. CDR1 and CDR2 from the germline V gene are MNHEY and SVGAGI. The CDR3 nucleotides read TGTGCCAGCACCCCGGGACAGAGAAACACCGGGGAGCTGTTTTTT. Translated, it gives CASTPGQRNTGELFF.

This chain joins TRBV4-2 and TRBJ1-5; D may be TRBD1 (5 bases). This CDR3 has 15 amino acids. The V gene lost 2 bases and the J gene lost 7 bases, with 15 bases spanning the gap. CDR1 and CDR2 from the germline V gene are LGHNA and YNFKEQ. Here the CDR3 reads CASSQRNGGDQPQHF. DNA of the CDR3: TGTGCCAGCAGCCAACGAAACGGGGGTGACCAGCCCCAGCATTTT.

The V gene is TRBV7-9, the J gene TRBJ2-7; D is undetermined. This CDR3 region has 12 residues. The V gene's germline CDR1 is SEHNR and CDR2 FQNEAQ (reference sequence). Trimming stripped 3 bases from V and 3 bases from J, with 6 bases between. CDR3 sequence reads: CASSFTSYEQYF. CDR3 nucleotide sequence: TGTGCCAGCAGCTTTACAAGCTACGAGCAGTACTTC. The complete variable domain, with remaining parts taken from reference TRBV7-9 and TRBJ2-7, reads DTGVSQNPRHKITKRGQNVTFRCDPISEHNRLYWYRQTLGQGPEFLTYFQNEAQLEKSRLLSDRFSAERPKGSFSTLEIQRTEQGDSAMYLCASSFTSYEQYFGPGTRLTVT.

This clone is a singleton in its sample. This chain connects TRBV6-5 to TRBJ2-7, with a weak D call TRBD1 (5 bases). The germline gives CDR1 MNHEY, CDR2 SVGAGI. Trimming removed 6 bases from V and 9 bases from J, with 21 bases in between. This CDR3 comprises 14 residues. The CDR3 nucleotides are TGTGCCAGCAGCCCGACAGTTTTCCTTGACGTGCAGTACTTC. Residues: CASSPTVFLDVQYF.

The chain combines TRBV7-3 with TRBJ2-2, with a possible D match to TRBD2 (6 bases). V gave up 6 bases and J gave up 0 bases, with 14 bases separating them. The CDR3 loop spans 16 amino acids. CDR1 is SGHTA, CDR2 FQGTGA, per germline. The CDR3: CASSLQAGSNTGELFF. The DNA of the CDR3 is TGTGCCAGCAGTCTTCAGGCGGGGTCGAACACCGGGGAGCTGTTTTTT. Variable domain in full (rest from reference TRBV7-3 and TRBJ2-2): GAGVSQTPSNKVTEKGKYVELRCDPISGHTALYWYRQSLGQGPEFLIYFQGTGAADDSGLPNDRFFAVRPEGSVSTLKIQRTERGDSAVYLCASSLQAGSNTGELFFGEGSRLTVL.

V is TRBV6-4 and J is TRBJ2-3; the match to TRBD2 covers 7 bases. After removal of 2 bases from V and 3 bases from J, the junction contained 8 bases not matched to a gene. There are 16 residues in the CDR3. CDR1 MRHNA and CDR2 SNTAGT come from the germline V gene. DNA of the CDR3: TGTGCCAGCAGTGACAGAGGCGGGAGTGGAACAGATACGCAGTATTTT. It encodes CASSDRGGSGTDTQYF.

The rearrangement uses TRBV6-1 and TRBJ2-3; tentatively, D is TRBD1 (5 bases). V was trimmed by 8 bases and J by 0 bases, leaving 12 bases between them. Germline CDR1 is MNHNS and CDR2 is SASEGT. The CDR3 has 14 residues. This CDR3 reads CASLKKGSTDTQYF. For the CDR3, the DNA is TGTGCCAGCCTCAAAAAGGGGAGCACAGATACGCAGTATTTT.

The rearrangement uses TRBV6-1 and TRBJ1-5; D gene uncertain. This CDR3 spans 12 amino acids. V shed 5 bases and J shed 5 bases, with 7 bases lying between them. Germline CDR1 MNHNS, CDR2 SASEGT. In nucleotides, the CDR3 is TGTGCCAGCAGTTCCGCGGATCAGCCCCAGCATTTT. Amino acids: CASSSADQPQHF.

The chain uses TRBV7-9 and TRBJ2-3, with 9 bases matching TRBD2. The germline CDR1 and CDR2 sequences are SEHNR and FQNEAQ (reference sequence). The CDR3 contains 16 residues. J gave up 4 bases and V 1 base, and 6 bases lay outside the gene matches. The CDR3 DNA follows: TGTGCCAGCAGCTTAGTGGCGGGAGGGTGGTCAGATACGCAGTATTTT. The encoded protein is CASSLVAGGWSDTQYF.

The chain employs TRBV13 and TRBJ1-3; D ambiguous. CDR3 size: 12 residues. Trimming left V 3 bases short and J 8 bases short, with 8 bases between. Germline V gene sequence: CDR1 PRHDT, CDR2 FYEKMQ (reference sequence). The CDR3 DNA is TGTGCCAGCAGCTTCACCGGGGACACCATATATTTT. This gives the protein CASSFTGDTIYF. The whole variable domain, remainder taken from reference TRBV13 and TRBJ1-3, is AAGVIQSPRHLIKEKRETATLKCYPIPRHDTVYWYQQGPGQDPQFLISFYEKMQSDKGSIPDRFSAQQFSDYHSELNMSSLELGDSALYFCASSFTGDTIYFGEGSWLTVV.

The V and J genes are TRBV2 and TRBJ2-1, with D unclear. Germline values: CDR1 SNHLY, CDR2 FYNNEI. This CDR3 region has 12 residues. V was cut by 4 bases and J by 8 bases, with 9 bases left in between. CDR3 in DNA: TGTGCCAGCAGTGGTCGCGGCGATGAGCAGTTCTTC. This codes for CASSGRGDEQFF.